A single sample gave rise to the 10 T cell receptor beta chains below, sequenced in a study of vaccination and CD4 T cells after COVID-19. Their target antigens are unknown. Sequenced with the Oncomine TCR Beta short-read assay was DNA taken from cultured CD4+ T cells. Each CDR3 protein gets one entry after TCRdb re-called the PCR reads with MiXCR. The sample has approximately 15,000 distinct CDR3 sequences; about 29% are singletons. Treatment noted: roughly 10-day PBMC culture with coronavirus spike peptide pools or control peptides (ViraFEST assay). Specimen: cultured CD4+ T cells from blood. The receptors were sampled from a human donor with COVID-19.

The rearrangement links TRBV6-5 to TRBJ2-3; no firm D call. Per the germline V gene, CDR1 is MNHEY and CDR2 is SVGAGI. V dropped 0 bases and J dropped 5 bases, with 6 bases sitting between them. This CDR3 comprises 13 residues. The CDR3 sequence: CASSYSGGDTQYF. The CDR3, as DNA: TGTGCCAGCAGTTACTCCGGCGGAGATACGCAGTATTTT.

In nucleotides, the CDR3 is TGCAGTGCTGTAAAAGAGACCCAGTACTTC. Amino acid sequence: CSAVKETQYF. V is TRBV20-1 and J is TRBJ2-5; unclear D gene. Germline V gene sequence: CDR1 DFQATT, CDR2 SNEGSKA (reference sequence). There are 10 residues in the CDR3. Between the trimmed V and J ends, which lost 5 bases and 3 bases, there was a span of 4 bases.

The chain is built from TRBV19 and TRBJ2-7; TRBD1 is a possible D gene (6 bases). Germline V gene data show CDR1 as LNHDA and CDR2 as SQIVND (reference sequence). The CDR3 totals 13 residues. V lost 3 bases to trimming and J lost 7 bases, with 13 bases between them. For the CDR3, the DNA is TGTGCCAGTAGTATTAACAGGGCGGAGGAGCAGTACTTC. It translates to CASSINRAEEQYF.

This rearrangement joins TRBV7-8 to TRBJ2-7; maybe TRBD2 (5 bases). This CDR3 comprises 15 residues. V dropped 5 bases and J dropped 0 bases, with 14 bases sitting between them. Germline V gene lookup returns CDR1 SGHVS and CDR2 FQNEAQ. The CDR3 coding sequence is TGTGCCAGCAGCCACGGCGGGTTGAGCTCCTACGAGCAGTACTTC. It encodes CASSHGGLSSYEQYF.

This clonotype was counted between two and nine times. This sequence joins TRBV7-2 and TRBJ2-7; 10 positions agree with TRBD2. V dropped 4 bases and J dropped 10; count of bases not matched to a gene: 7. The CDR3 covers 13 residues. CDR1 and CDR2 from the germline V gene are SGHTA and FQGNSA. Here the CDR3 DNA reads TGTGCCAGCAGCTCAACAGCGGGGGGGCGACAGTACTTC. Its translation: CASSSTAGGRQYF.

The rearrangement links TRBV11-1 to TRBJ2-5; 7 nucleotides agree with TRBD1. Per germline, CDR1 SGHAT and CDR2 FQDESV (reference sequence). There are 18 residues in the CDR3. V shed 5 bases, J shed 2 bases, and the junction held 17 bases outside the gene matches. DNA of the CDR3: TGTGCCAGCAGCCGAAGATTTACAGGGACAGCGGAACAAGAGACCCAGTACTTC. Amino acids: CASSRRFTGTAEQETQYF.

The V gene is TRBV6-2 or TRBV6-3, the J gene TRBJ2-7; 8 nucleotides align to TRBD2. The CDR3 contains 12 residues. Germline V CDR1 and CDR2: MNHEY, SVGEGT. The trim removed 6 bases at V and 8 bases at J, leaving 6 bases unmatched. The CDR3 protein is CASRFGGAKQYF. CDR3 in DNA: TGTGCCAGCAGATTCGGGGGGGCGAAGCAGTACTTC.

This clonotype was seen once. CDR3 nucleotides: TGTGCCAGCAGAAACGGACAGGGGGCGATTTACGAGCAGTACTTC. This gives the protein CASRNGQGAIYEQYF. The J gene is TRBJ2-7, the V gene TRBV6-2 or TRBV6-3, with TRBD1 matching 11 bases. V dropped 6 bases and J dropped 4; count of bases not matched to a gene: 8. The CDR3 loop spans 15 amino acids. Per the germline V gene, CDR1 is MNHEY and CDR2 is SVGEGT.

This clonotype occurred a few times. The chain combines TRBV15 with TRBJ2-2; 10 nucleotides agree with TRBD2. V lost 4 bases and J lost 4; bases outside the gene matches: 3. The germline V gene has CDR1 LNHNV and CDR2 YYDKDF (reference sequence). This CDR3 has 15 residues. In nucleotides, the CDR3 is TGTGCCACCAGCATTAGCGGGGGGTCCACCGGGGAGCTGTTTTTT. Residues: CATSISGGSTGELFF.

This clonotype has just a few counts. V gene TRBV7-2 combines with J gene TRBJ1-4, with D perhaps TRBD1 (5 bases). Between the trimmed V and J ends, which lost 4 bases and 3 bases, there was a span of 9 bases. This CDR3 has 14 amino acids. The germline V gene encodes CDR1 SGHTA and CDR2 FQGNSA. CDR3 protein: CASSSGPSNEKLFF. CDR3 sequence (DNA): TGTGCCAGCAGCTCGGGACCGTCTAATGAAAAACTGTTTTTT.